This T cell receptor (beta chain) stems from a study of beta chain features in type 1 diabetes (dated by TCRdb to the late 2010s). At the level of the whole study: No differences in mean age, gender distribution, total cell number or subset yield were found between patients and healthy donors. A total of 107,917,701 sorted cells were examined across all samples, and the number of cells per subset was strongly correlated with RNA yield. In the study, recently diagnosed type 1 diabetes patients and matched healthy donors were compared on the TCRB repertoires of their sorted circulating CD4+ T cell subsets. Naive and central memory subsets were obtained from all 30 or so donors, but regulatory and stem cell-like memory subsets were isolated from only 8 patients and 8 healthy donors.

The germline V gene specifies MDHEN as CDR1 and SYDVKM as CDR2. After removal of 9 bases from V and 4 bases from J, the junction retains 5 bases not matched to a gene. Its CDR3 holds 13 amino acids, cysteine through phenylalanine. The kept DNA is CDR3 alone, 39 bases in frame from the first base. The entire isolated RNA was reverse transcribed using the High Capacity cDNA Reverse Transcription Kit, and thus expressed TCRB transcripts were sequenced. Deep immunoSEQ sequencing was applied to naive, central memory and regulatory T cell samples, giving an average of about 3.57 million total reads per sample. After sorted cells were lysed in RLT buffer, RNA was extracted with DNase-treated RNeasy Micro or Mini kits, with the choice depending on cell number. To prevent cross-contamination, every cell subset was processed on its own, while patient and healthy donor samples were processed together. Using the immunoSEQ multiplex PCR, TCRB sequences were amplified from cDNA into 87-bp fragments spanning the CDR3 region. The amplicons were sequenced using the Illumina HiSeq platform. The authors' pipeline ran thus. Synthetic template baselines were used to correct PCR bias computationally, reads within Hamming distance 2 were collapsed together, and singletons that could not be merged were discarded. Reads were aligned against IMGT so that V, D and J genes, CDR3 length and insertions or deletions at six rearrangement sites could be assigned. Clonotype counts were normalized to sorted cell number within each subset before computing true diversity and Gini coefficients with the tcR R package. Repertoire sharing was quantified using the overlap coefficient calculated on TCRB nucleotide sequences. As a proxy for the pre-selection repertoire, out-of-frame TCRB sequences from naive cells were analyzed. The source is immuneACCESS, and TCRdb retained only in-frame sequences with V and J called. Part of the clones is not carried over; for the studies checked, unresolved V genes explain less than half of this, and the remainder is unexplained. For V, J and clone size, that table is used; D and trimming come from the DNA. The sample profile shows hundreds of thousands of clones; over 9.5% of them were found once. Jointly, the top ten make up less than 0.06% of the sample.

What the work shows at the level of the full study, not this receptor alone: Fewer insertions and more nucleotide deletions at VDJ recombination sites were observed in patients with type 1 diabetes, implying thymic rearrangement abnormalities. Because small numbers of individuals were included in the HLA sub-analyses, any influence of HLA type on TCRB rearrangement was left unresolved. In all four CD4+ subsets, TCRB CDR3 length was moderately but significantly shorter in type 1 diabetes patients. Naive, central memory and regulatory TCRB repertoires appeared more similar among patients than among healthy donors. Shorter templates might have been favored by PCR, but patient and control samples were amplified and corrected together, so both groups would have been affected equally by any skew. Because cDNA was sequenced instead of genomic DNA, highly expressing activated cells could be over-represented, though the groups showed no difference in activation or CD3 levels.

Concerning this clone itself: This clone's antigen is unknown. No much larger clone exists at a distance of one base, and base qualities are not known.

From each donor, a single peripheral blood sample of approximately 110 mL on average was drawn into heparinised tubes. Naive, central memory, regulatory and stem cell-like memory CD4+ T cells were sorted on a BD FACSAria II using a panel including CD45RO, CCR7, CD25, CD127, CD95 and CD27. Every sorted population had a purity above 95%. Right away, PBMCs were isolated by Lymphoprep density gradient centrifugation and were stained directly, with no culture step. So that batch effects would be minimized, each experiment stained and sorted samples in pairs, pairing one healthy donor with one patient. The specimen sequenced was naive CD4+ T cells from blood. Per the publication, the cell subset or site label means: true naive CD4+ T cells. The receptor's source is a woman aged 18-29 years in good health. The receptor chain draws on TRBV28 and TRBJ2-1; TRBD2 aligns with 8 central bases. The nucleotide sequence is given as TGTGCCAGTGAGACTAGCGCGTACAATGAGCAGTTCTTC. This sequence encodes CASETSAYNEQFF.